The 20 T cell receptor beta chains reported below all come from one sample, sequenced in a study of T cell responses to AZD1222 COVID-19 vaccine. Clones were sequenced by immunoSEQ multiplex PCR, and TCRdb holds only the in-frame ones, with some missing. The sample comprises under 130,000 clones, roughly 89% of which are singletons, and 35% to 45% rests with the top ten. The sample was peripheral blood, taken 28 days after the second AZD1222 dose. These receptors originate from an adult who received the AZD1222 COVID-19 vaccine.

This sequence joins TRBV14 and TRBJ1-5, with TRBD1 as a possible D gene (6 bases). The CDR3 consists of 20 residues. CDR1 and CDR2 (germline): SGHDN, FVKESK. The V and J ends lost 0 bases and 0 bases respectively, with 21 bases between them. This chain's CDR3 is CASSQEGGRDTVYSNQPQHF. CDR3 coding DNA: TGTGCCAGCAGCCAAGAAGGAGGTCGGGACACCGTCTATAGCAATCAGCCCCAGCATTTT.

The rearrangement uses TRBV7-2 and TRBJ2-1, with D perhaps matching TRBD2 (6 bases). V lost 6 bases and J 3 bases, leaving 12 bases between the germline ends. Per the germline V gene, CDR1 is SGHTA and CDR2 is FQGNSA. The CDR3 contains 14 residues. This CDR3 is CASSPSVHYNEQFF. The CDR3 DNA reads TGTGCCAGCAGTCCTAGCGTACACTACAATGAGCAGTTCTTC.

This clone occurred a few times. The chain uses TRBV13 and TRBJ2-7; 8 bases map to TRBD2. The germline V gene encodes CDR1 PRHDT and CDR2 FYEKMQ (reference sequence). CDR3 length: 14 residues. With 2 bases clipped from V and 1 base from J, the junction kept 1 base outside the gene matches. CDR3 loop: CASSLPGGSYEQYF. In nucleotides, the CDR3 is TGTGCCAGCAGCTTACCGGGGGGGTCCTACGAGCAGTACTTC.

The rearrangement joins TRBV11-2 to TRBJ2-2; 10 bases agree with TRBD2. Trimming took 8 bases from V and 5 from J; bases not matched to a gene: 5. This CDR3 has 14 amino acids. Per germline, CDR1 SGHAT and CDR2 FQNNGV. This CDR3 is CASGWTSGTGELFF. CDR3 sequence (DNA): TGTGCCAGCGGTTGGACTAGCGGAACCGGGGAGCTGTTTTTT.

CDR3 sequence: CAWSVGRSPSGNTIYF. Written as DNA, the CDR3 is TGTGCCTGGAGTGTAGGTCGGTCTCCCTCTGGAAACACCATATATTTT. This chain joins TRBV30 and TRBJ1-3; D remains ambiguous. Germline V gene data show CDR1 as GTSNPN and CDR2 as SVGIG (reference sequence). The V end was cut by 0 bases, the J end by 0 bases, with 12 bases between. CDR3 length equals 16 residues.

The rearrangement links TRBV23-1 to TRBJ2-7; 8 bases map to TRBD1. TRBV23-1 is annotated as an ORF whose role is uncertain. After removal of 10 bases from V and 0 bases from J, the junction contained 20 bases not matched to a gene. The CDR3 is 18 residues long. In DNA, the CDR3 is TGCGCCAACCCGCCGGGACAGGTGCCTTCTCGAACCTCCTACGAGCAGTACTTC. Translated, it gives CANPPGQVPSRTSYEQYF.

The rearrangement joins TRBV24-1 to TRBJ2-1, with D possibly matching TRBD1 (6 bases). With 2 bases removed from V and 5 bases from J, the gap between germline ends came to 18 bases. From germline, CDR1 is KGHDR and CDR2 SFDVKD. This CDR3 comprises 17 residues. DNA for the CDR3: TGTGCCACCAGTGATTGGGACATCGGAAATCGACACAATGAGCAGTTCTTC. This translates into CATSDWDIGNRHNEQFF.

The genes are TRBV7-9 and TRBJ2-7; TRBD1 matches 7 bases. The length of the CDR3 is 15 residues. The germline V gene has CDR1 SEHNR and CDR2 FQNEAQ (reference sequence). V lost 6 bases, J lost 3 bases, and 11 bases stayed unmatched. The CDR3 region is CASSNWDSEYYEQYF. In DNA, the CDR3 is TGTGCCAGCAGTAACTGGGACAGCGAGTACTACGAGCAGTACTTC.

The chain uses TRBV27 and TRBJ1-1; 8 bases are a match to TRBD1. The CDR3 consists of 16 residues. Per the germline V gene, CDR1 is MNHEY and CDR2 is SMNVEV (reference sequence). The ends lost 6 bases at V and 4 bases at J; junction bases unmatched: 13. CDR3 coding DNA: TGTGCCAGCAGGCACAGGGGGGCCGCCACTCGCACTGAAGCTTTCTTT. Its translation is CASRHRGAATRTEAFF.

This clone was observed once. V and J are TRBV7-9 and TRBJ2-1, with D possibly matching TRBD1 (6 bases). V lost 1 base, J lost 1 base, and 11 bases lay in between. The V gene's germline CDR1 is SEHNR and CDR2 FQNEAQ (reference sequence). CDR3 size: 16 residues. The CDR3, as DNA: TGTGCCAGCAGCTTAGAGGGGGTCAGGTCCTACAATGAGCAGTTCTTC. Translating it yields CASSLEGVRSYNEQFF.

Written as DNA, the CDR3 is TGCGCCAGCAGCTTGGAAAGGGTAGGGCACACCGGGGAGCTGTTTTTT. This sequence encodes CASSLERVGHTGELFF. The chain employs TRBV5-1 and TRBJ2-2; D is unclear. This CDR3 region has 16 residues. Germline V gene data show CDR1 as SGHRS and CDR2 as YFSETQ. V was trimmed by 0 bases and J by 3 bases, leaving 12 bases between them.

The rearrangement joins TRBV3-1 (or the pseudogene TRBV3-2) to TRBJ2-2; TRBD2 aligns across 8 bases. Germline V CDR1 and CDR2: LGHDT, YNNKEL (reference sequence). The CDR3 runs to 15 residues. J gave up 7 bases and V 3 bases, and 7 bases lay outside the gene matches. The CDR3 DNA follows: TGTGCCAGCAGCCAGGGCGGGAGGAGGGTCGGGGAGCTGTTTTTT. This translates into CASSQGGRRVGELFF.

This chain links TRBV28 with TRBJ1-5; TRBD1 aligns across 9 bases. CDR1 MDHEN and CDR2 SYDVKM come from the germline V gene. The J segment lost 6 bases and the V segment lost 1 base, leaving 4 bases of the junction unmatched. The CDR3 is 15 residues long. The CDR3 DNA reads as TGTGCCAGCAGTTTATACGGACAGGGGAGTCAGCCCCAGCATTTT. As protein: CASSLYGQGSQPQHF.

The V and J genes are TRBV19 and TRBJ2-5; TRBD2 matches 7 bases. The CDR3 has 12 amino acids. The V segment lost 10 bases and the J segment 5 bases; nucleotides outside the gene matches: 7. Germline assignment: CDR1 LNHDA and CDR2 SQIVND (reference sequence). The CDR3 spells CATKAGTETQYF. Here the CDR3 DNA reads TGTGCCACTAAAGCGGGAACTGAGACCCAGTACTTC.

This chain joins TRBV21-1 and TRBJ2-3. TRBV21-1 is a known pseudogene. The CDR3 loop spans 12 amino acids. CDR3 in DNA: TGTGCCAGCAGCACCTCGAAAGATACGCAGTATTTT. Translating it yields CASSTSKDTQYF.

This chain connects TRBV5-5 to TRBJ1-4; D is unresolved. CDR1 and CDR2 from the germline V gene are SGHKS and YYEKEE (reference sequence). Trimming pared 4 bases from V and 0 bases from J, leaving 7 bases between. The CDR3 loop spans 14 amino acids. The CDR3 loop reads CASSPSATNEKLFF. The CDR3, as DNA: TGTGCCAGCAGCCCATCTGCAACTAATGAAAAACTGTTTTTT.

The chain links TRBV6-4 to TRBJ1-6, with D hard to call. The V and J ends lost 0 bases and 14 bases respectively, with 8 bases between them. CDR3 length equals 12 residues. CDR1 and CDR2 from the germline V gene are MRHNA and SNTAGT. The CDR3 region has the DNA TGTGCCAGCAGTGACTCCGGGCGAGCCCTCCACTTT. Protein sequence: CASSDSGRALHF.

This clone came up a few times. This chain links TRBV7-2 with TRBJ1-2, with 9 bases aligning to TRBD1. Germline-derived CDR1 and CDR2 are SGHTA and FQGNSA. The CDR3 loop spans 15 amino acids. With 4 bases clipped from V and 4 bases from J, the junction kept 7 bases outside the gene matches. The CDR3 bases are TGTGCCAGCAGCTCCGCGGGACAGGGAGCCTATGGCTACACCTTC. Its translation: CASSSAGQGAYGYTF.

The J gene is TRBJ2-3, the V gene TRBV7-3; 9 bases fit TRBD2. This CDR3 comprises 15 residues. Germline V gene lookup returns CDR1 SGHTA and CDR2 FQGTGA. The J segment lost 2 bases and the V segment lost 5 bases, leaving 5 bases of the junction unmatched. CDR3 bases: TGTGCCAGCAGCGGTAGCGGGAGTCTCACAGATACGCAGTATTTT. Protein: CASSGSGSLTDTQYF.

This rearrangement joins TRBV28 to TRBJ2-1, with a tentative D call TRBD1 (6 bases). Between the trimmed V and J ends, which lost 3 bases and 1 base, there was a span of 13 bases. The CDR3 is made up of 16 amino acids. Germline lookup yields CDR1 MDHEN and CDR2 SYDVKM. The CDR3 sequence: CASSFKGGRSYNEQFF. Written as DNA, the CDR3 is TGTGCCAGCAGTTTTAAAGGGGGTAGGTCCTACAATGAGCAGTTCTTC.